These T cell receptor beta chains were read from a single sample in a study of T-cell memory formation after mild COVID-19. TCRdb reanalysed the 5' RACE reads using MiXCR and keeps one entry per CDR3 protein. Among 280,000 or so distinct CDR3 sequences listed, 8% to 10% were seen once. The sequenced sample consisted of PBMCs or a T cell subset sorted from them (not recorded which). Every receptor here comes from a man between 18 and 35 years old who had mild COVID-19 (a few samples of this study predate the infection). Cell type and time point are not known. CDR3s leave out the opening cysteine and the closing phenylalanine or tryptophan.

j_call v_call cdr3_aa
TRBJ2-3 TRBV20-1 SAMGLDHTQY
TRBJ2-3 TRBV24-1 ATSHGTHFDTQY
TRBJ2-7 TRBV5-6 ASSPQGGTHEQY
TRBJ1-2 TRBV7-2 ASSLELGTDFVYGYT
TRBJ1-6 TRBV11-2 ASSLGGPSYNSPLH
TRBJ1-2 TRBV5-1 ASSLEAGTAYGYT
TRBJ1-3 TRBV5-1 ASSFSDSGNTIY
TRBJ2-6 TRBV12-3/TRBV12-4 ASILTLSGANVLT
TRBJ2-3 TRBV7-9 ASSPPRGNTDTQY
TRBJ1-5 TRBV4-1 ASSQGDRGNNQPQH
TRBJ2-4 TRBV12-3/TRBV12-4 ASSLRLAGGRTRKNIQY
TRBJ2-3 TRBV4-2 ASSQDTAGGQY
TRBJ1-1 TRBV6-6 ASSRAGQFGKAF
TRBJ1-6 TRBV12-3/TRBV12-4 ASSLHNSPLH
TRBJ1-3 TRBV6-5 ASTSSSGNTIY
TRBJ2-2 TRBV6-2/TRBV6-3 ASSYPTSGGPSYTNTGELF
TRBJ2-7 TRBV30 AWSQTGRHEQY
TRBJ2-5 TRBV4-3 ASSQEARVREETQY
TRBJ1-1 TRBV10-3 AISGGGLPEAF
TRBJ2-3 TRBV12-3/TRBV12-4 ASSRTGTYTDTQY
TRBJ1-5 TRBV28 ASSLLGILPRQPQH
TRBJ2-7 TRBV29-1 SVEEGTPYEQY
TRBJ2-1 TRBV20-1 SARAGGNEQF
TRBJ1-1 TRBV5-1 ASRSANRATEAF
TRBJ2-7 TRBV7-9 ASSFSGGPQWEQY
TRBJ1-2 TRBV10-3 AISEGGPNYGYT
TRBJ2-1 TRBV19 ASRNLAGGRLYNEQF
TRBJ1-2 TRBV9 ASSEPIGGRDTLPNYGYT
TRBJ2-1 TRBV5-1 ASSRTANNEQF
TRBJ1-1 TRBV19 ASMEDRGRQGREGEAF
TRBJ1-5 TRBV6-2/TRBV6-3 ASRTGSSPRGNQPQH
TRBJ2-5 TRBV12-3/TRBV12-4 ASSHYRGGGEETQY
TRBJ2-1 TRBV9 ASSVAGVPANEQF
TRBJ2-1 TRBV7-3 ASSPHQAGPSYNEQF
TRBJ2-1 TRBV20-1 SAAVAGGPYNEQF
TRBJ1-5 TRBV12-3/TRBV12-4 ASSLDNQPQH
TRBJ1-6 TRBV27 ASTEGYYNSPLH
TRBJ1-4 TRBV3-1 ASSQARIGEKLF
TRBJ2-7 TRBV19 ASSRGTYTYEQY
TRBJ1-2 TRBV5-4 ASSLWDSSYGYT
TRBJ2-5 TRBV10-3 AISDTEDWRQETQY
TRBJ2-1 TRBV27 ATSDSVYNEQF
TRBJ2-1 TRBV29-1 SVLPRRDSYNEQF
TRBJ2-3 TRBV12-3/TRBV12-4 ASSRLGLAGGTSTDTQY
TRBJ2-3 TRBV18 ASSTLVSKIGTDTQY
TRBJ1-5 TRBV6-5 ASSPSPGRWSQPQH
TRBJ2-4 TRBV7-2 ASSLRQSGVAKNIQY
TRBJ2-1 TRBV4-3 ASSQGLPNGEQF
TRBJ1-5 TRBV19 ASGVEGATYQPQH
TRBJ1-4 TRBV28 ASSLDDGATNEKLF
TRBJ1-2 TRBV10-3 AISDWSSTNGYT
TRBJ2-6 TRBV12-3/TRBV12-4 ASSLAGGITGANVLT
TRBJ2-3 TRBV15 ATRSPSGGAPDTQY
TRBJ1-2 TRBV5-6 ASTRDLNYGYT
TRBJ2-3 TRBV6-1 ASSLSPQGGLGTDTQY
TRBJ2-1 TRBV10-1 ASGSGSSYNEQF
TRBJ2-5 TRBV5-1 ASSLAGQGETQY